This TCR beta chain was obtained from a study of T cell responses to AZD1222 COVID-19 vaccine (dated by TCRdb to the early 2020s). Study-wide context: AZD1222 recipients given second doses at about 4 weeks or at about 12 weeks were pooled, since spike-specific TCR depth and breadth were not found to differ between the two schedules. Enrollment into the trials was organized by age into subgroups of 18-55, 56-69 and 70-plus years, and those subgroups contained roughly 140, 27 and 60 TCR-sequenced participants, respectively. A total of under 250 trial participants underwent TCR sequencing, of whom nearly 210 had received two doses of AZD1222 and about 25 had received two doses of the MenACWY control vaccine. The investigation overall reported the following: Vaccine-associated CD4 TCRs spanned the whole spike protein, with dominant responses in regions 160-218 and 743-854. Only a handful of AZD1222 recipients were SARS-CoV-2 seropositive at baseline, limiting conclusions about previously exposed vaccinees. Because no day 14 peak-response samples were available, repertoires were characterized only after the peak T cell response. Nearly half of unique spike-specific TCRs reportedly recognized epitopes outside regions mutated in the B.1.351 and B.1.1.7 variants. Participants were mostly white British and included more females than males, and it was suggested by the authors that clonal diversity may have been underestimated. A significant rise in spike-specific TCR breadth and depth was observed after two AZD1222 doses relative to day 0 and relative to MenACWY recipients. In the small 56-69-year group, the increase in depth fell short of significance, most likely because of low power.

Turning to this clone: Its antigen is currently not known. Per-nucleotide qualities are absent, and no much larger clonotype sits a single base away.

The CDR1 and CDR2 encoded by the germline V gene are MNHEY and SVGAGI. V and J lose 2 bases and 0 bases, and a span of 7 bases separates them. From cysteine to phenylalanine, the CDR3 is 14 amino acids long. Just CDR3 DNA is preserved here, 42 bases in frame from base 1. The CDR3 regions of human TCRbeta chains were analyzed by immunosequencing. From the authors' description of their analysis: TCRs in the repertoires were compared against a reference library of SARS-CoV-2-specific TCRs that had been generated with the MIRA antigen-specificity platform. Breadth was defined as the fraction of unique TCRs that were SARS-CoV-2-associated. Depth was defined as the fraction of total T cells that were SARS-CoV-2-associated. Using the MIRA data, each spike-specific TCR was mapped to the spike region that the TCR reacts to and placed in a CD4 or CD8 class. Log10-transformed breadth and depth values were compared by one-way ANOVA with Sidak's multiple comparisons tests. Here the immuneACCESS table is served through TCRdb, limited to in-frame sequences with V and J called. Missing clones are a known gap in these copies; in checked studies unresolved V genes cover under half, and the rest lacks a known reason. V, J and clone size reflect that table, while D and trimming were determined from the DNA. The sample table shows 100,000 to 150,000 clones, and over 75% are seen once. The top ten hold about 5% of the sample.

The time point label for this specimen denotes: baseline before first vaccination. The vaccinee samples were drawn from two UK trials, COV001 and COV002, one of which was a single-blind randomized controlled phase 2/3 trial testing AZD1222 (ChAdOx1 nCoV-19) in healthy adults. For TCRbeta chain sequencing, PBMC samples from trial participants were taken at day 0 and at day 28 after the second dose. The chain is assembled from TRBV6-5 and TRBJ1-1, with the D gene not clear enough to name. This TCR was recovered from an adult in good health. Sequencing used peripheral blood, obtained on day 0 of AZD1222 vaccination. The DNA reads TGTGCCAGCAGTTACGGGCAGTTGAACACTGAAGCTTTCTTT. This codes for CASSYGQLNTEAFF.